A single sample is the source of the 9 T cell receptor beta chains below, sequenced in a study of blood T cell repertoires in COVID-19 (dated by TCRdb to 2018 to 2020). Library prep was done by the immunoSEQ multiplex PCR assay. As stored in TCRdb, this immuneACCESS dataset retains in-frame rearrangements with V and J assigned. A fraction of the clones does not appear; measured against another copy, unresolved V genes explain less than half of the discrepancy, and the remainder lacks a known reason. The sample profile shows more than 250,000 clones; 80% to 90% of them were found once. The ten most abundant clones make up roughly 2.3% of the sample. Sequencing was performed on PBMCs or T cells enriched from blood (not recorded which). The receptors derive from a man aged 25-45 years who had recovered from COVID-19.

V usage is TRBV30 and J usage is TRBJ1-4; 9 nucleotides match TRBD1. CDR3 length: 17 amino acids. Germline lookup yields CDR1 GTSNPN and CDR2 SVGIG (reference sequence). V lost 2 bases to trimming and J lost 8 bases; unmatched junction nucleotides: 15. CDR3 DNA: TGTGCCTGGAGTCCCCTATTGGGGGACAGGGAAGAAGAAAAACTGTTTTTT. Amino acid sequence: CAWSPLLGDREEEKLFF.

The CDR3 reads CSASDDGGRGAFF. The DNA of the CDR3 is TGCAGTGCTAGTGATGATGGGGGCAGGGGAGCTTTCTTT. V and J are TRBV20-1 and TRBJ1-1; TRBD1 might be the D (6 bases). There are 13 residues in the CDR3. Looked up from germline, CDR1 is DFQATT and CDR2 is SNEGSKA (reference sequence). Trimming pared 3 bases from V and 10 bases from J, leaving 18 bases between.

This chain joins TRBV30 and TRBJ1-6; tentatively, D is TRBD1 (6 bases). CDR3 length equals 18 residues. V was shortened by 0 bases and J by 10 bases, with 25 bases between the two germline ends. CDR1 is GTSNPN, CDR2 SVGIG, per germline (reference sequence). The CDR3 loop is CAWSVRSRRTGYSSPLHF. CDR3 DNA: TGTGCCTGGAGTGTAAGGTCTCGCCGAACAGGGTATAGCTCACCCCTCCACTTT.

In this sample, this clone turned up once. CDR3 coding DNA: TGTGCCAGCAGCCCTGGAGTTGGGGCCCTAAACCCCACTGAAGCTTTCTTT. It codes for CASSPGVGALNPTEAFF. This chain uses TRBV5-4 with TRBJ1-1; maybe TRBD1 (5 bases). Per germline, CDR1 SGHNT and CDR2 YYREEE (reference sequence). The CDR3 spans 17 residues. V lost 4 bases and J 4 bases, leaving 23 bases between the germline ends.

J is TRBJ2-3 and V is TRBV5-1, with D possibly TRBD2 on 6 matching bases. CDR3 size: 14 residues. V lost 0 bases, J lost 5 bases, and 10 bases lay in between. The germline V gene encodes CDR1 SGHRS and CDR2 YFSETQ. In DNA form, the CDR3 reads TGCGCCAGCAGCTTGGGCGGGGCCGAAGATACGCAGTATTTT. It codes for CASSLGGAEDTQYF.

This chain uses TRBV24-1 with TRBJ1-2; D is ambiguous. CDR1 and CDR2 from the germline V gene are KGHDR and SFDVKD. This CDR3 region has 12 residues. The V end lost 6 bases, the J end lost 2 bases, and 6 bases lay between the germline ends. This chain's CDR3 is CATSSGNYGYTF. The CDR3 bases are TGTGCCACCAGTTCAGGAAACTATGGCTACACCTTC.

The rearrangement uses TRBV19 and TRBJ1-4, with no clear D. V lost 6 bases and J 4 bases, leaving 12 bases between the germline ends. CDR3 length: 14 residues. Germline V gene lookup returns CDR1 LNHDA and CDR2 SQIVND (reference sequence). CDR3 amino acids: CASRGGQNNEKLFF. The CDR3 nucleotides are TGTGCCAGTAGAGGTGGGCAGAATAATGAAAAACTGTTTTTT.

The V call is TRBV29-1, the J call TRBJ1-5; 9 nucleotides match TRBD1. With 7 bases clipped from V and 7 bases from J, the junction kept 20 bases outside the gene matches. The CDR3 consists of 17 residues. From germline, CDR1 is SQVTM and CDR2 ANQGSEA. The CDR3 sequence is CSGGLTVPGQGGQPQHF. CDR3 bases: TGCAGCGGGGGTTTGACCGTACCGGGACAGGGTGGCCAGCCCCAGCATTTT. The whole variable domain, remainder taken from reference TRBV29-1 and TRBJ1-5, is SAVISQKPSRDICQRGTSLTIQCQVDSQVTMMFWYRQQPGQSLTLIATANQGSEATYESGFVIDKFPISRPNLTFSTLTVSNMSPEDSSIYLCSGGLTVPGQGGQPQHFGDGTRLSIL.

In its sample, this clone was seen once. The chain has TRBV5-8 and TRBJ2-7; 7 nucleotides agree with TRBD1. The trim removed 3 bases at V and 2 bases at J, leaving 8 bases unmatched. This CDR3 spans 15 amino acids. Germline V gene sequence: CDR1 SGHTS, CDR2 YDEGEE. The CDR3 DNA is TGTGCCAGCAGCTCTCAGACAGGGTGGACCTACGAGCAGTACTTC. This translates into CASSSQTGWTYEQYF.